This T cell receptor beta chain was sequenced for a study of HIV-infected patients and healthy controls. Alpha and beta constant-region primers primed reverse transcription of about 500 ng RNA. Using multiplexing indices, alpha and beta chain libraries were generated apart by chain-specific third strand synthesis. TCRdb independently ran MiXCR on the 5' RACE reads; one entry per CDR3 protein. The sample lists about 16,000 distinct CDR3 sequences; under 9.5% were seen once. This clonotype showed up many times. All unsorted peripheral T cells were captured because whole blood was used without fractionation. This clonotype was obtained from an adult in good health. The sample was blood.

DNA of the CDR3: TGTGCTAGTGGTTTTTCCTCCGGGGGTGGCTACACCTTC. Translating it yields CASGFSSGGGYTF. This chain links TRBV12-5 with TRBJ1-2; TRBD1 might be the D (5 bases). Trimming cost V 3 bases and J 7 bases, with 12 bases left between them. This CDR3 contains 13 residues. The V gene's germline CDR1 is LGHNT and CDR2 FRNRAP. The variable domain in full, completed from reference TRBV12-5 and TRBJ1-2, reads DARVTQTPRHKVTEMGQEVTMRCQPILGHNTVFWYRQTMMQGLELLAYFRNRAPLDDSGMPKDRFSAEMPDATLATLKIQPSEPRDSAVYFCASGFSSGGGYTFGSGTRLTVV.